This TCR beta chain is drawn from a study of blood T cell repertoires in COVID-19. Original processing notes: Amplifying reference gene primers gave estimates of nucleated cell counts. Measured with immunoSEQ multiplex PCR; TCRdb has only the in-frame clones, and not every one. The V and J calls and clone size were taken over from that table, and D and trimming were inferred from the DNA. There are about 200,000 clones in the sample; around 82% occur only once, and 17% lies in the top ten. The length of the CDR3 is 16 residues. Germline CDR1 and CDR2: SGHVS and FQNEAQ. V dropped 2 bases and J dropped 8 bases, with 16 bases sitting between them.

The specimen was PBMCs or T cells enriched from blood (not recorded which). V and J are TRBV7-8 and TRBJ1-6; the D is unclear. This TCR was recovered from a woman aged 45-65 years with acute COVID-19. CDR3: CASSLNRAGRDSPLHF. The CDR3 DNA reads TGTGCCAGCAGCTTAAATAGGGCGGGGAGGGATTCACCCCTCCACTTT.